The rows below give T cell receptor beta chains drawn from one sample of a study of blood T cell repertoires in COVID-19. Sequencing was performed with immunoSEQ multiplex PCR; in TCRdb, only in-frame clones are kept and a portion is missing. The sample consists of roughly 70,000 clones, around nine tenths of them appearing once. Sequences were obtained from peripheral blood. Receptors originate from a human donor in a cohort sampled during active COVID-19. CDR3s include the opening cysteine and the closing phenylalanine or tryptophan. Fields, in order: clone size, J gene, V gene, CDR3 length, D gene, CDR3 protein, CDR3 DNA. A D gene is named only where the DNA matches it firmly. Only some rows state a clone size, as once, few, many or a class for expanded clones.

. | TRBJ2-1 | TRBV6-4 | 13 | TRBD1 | CASSPDRGYEQFF | TGTGCCAGCAGCCCGGACAGGGGGTATGAGCAGTTCTTC
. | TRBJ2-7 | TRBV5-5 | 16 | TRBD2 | CASSLAWAGGKQEQYF | TGTGCCAGCAGCTTGGCCTGGGCGGGGGGGAAGCAAGAGCAGTACTTC
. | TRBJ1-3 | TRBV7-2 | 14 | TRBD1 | CASSPQGPGNTIYF | TGTGCCAGCAGCCCACAGGGGCCTGGAAACACCATATATTTT
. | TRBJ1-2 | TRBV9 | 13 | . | CASSVGEREPPLF | TGTGCCAGCAGCGTAGGGGAGAGGGAGCCACCCCTCTTC
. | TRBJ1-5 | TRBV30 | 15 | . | CAWSPVDRDNQPQHF | TGTGCCTGGAGTCCGGTGGACAGAGACAATCAGCCCCAGCATTTT
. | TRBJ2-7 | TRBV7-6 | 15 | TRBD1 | CASSSPGQGTYEQYF | TGTGCCAGCAGCTCCCCGGGACAGGGGACCTACGAGCAGTACTTC
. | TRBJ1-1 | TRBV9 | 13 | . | CASSVRGNTEAFF | TGTGCCAGCAGCGTGCGGGGGAACACTGAAGCTTTCTTT
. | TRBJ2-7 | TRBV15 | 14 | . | CATSSPRGGYEQYF | TGTGCCACCAGCAGCCCACGAGGGGGCTACGAGCAGTACTTC
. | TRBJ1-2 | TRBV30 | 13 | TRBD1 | CALEQGGDYGYTF | TGTGCCCTCGAACAGGGGGGGGACTATGGCTACACCTTC
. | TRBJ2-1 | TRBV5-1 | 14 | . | CASSLAGENNEQFF | TGCGCCAGCAGCTTGGCAGGGGAAAACAATGAGCAGTTCTTC
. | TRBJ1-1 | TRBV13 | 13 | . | CASRPTQDTEAFF | TGTGCCAGCAGGCCAACACAGGACACTGAAGCTTTCTTT
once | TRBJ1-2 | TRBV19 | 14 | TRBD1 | CASSDTGGSYGYTF | TGTGCCAGTAGCGATACAGGGGGCAGCTATGGCTACACCTTC
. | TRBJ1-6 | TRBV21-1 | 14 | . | CASSSRGKNSPLHF | TGTGCCAGCAGCAGCCGGGGAAAAAATTCACCCCTCCACTTT
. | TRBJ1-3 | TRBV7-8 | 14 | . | CASSRTVSGNTIYF | TGTGCCAGCAGCCGGACAGTCTCTGGAAACACCATATATTTT
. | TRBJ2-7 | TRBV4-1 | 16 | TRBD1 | CASSQEGQGSTYEQYF | TGCGCCAGCAGCCAGGAAGGACAGGGGTCAACCTACGAGCAGTACTTC
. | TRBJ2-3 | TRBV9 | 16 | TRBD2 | CASSVTAGGFTDTQYF | TGTGCCAGCAGCGTAACAGCGGGGGGGTTCACAGATACGCAGTATTTT